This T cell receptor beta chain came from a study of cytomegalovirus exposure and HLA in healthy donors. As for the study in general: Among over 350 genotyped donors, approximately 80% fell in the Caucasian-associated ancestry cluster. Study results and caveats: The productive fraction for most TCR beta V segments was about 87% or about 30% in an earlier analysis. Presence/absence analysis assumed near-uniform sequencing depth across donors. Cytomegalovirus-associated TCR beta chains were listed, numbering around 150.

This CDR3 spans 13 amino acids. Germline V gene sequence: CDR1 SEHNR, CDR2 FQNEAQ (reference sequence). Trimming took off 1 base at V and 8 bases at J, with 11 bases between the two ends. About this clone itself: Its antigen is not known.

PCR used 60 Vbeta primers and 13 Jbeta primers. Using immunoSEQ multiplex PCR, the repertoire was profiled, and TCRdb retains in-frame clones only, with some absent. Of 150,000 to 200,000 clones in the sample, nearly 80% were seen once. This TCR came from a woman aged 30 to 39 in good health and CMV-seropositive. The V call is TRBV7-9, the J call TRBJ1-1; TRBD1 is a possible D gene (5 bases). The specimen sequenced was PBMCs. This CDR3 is CASSLDDSLEAFF. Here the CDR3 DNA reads TGTGCCAGCAGCTTAGACGACAGTCTGGAAGCTTTCTTT.